These T cell receptor beta chains were read from a single sample in a study of blood T cell repertoires in COVID-19. The table came from immunoSEQ multiplex PCR; TCRdb's copy has only in-frame clones and leaves some out. This sample has 130,000 to 150,000 clones, with 65% to 80% found just once. Sequenced: peripheral blood. The receptors here all came from a woman aged 55-69 years with acute or convalescent COVID-19. Both conserved end residues are part of each CDR3. A D gene is named only where the DNA matches it firmly. Some rows mark clone size as missing; the rest say once, few, many or name a class of expanded clone.

j_call d_call clone_size v_call cdr3_aa cdr3_nt
TRBJ1-5 - - TRBV28 CASNVWTVGQPQHF TGTGCCAGCAACGTTTGGACAGTTGGCCAGCCCCAGCATTTT
TRBJ2-1 - - TRBV4-2 CASSQARDISYNEQFF TGTGCCAGCAGCCAAGCCCGGGACATCTCCTACAATGAGCAGTTCTTC
TRBJ1-6 - - TRBV6-5 CASRMAYNSPLHF TGTGCCTCGAGGATGGCCTATAATTCACCCCTCCACTTT
TRBJ2-3 TRBD2 - TRBV10-2 CASSESGGLAGKAQYF TGCGCCAGCAGTGAGTCTGGTGGACTAGCCGGAAAGGCGCAGTATTTT
TRBJ2-1 - - TRBV11-2 CASSARFSGVNEQFF TGTGCCAGCAGCGCCCGCTTTAGCGGTGTAAATGAGCAGTTCTTC
TRBJ2-1 - - TRBV6-5 CASLITIYNEQFF TGTGCCAGCCTCATTACTATCTACAATGAGCAGTTCTTC
TRBJ2-1 - - TRBV5-1 CASIKRPPGNEQFF TGCGCCAGTATAAAGCGACCCCCGGGAAATGAGCAGTTCTTC
TRBJ2-3 TRBD2 - TRBV9 CASSVGTSGSTDTQYF TGTGCCAGCAGCGTAGGGACTAGCGGGAGCACAGATACGCAGTATTTT
TRBJ2-7 - - TRBV24-1 CATSDLPRQVSEQYF TGTGCCACCAGTGATTTGCCCCGACAGGTTTCCGAGCAGTACTTC
TRBJ2-5 - - TRBV12-3/TRBV12-4 CASSLAESLYF TGTGCCAGCAGTTTAGCGGAGTCCCTTTACTTC
TRBJ1-3 - - TRBV5-1 CASSTTGLSGNTIYF TGCGCCAGCAGCACAACAGGGCTCTCCGGAAACACCATATATTTT
TRBJ2-5 - - TRBV29-1 CSYRQGQETQYF TGCAGCTATAGGCAGGGGCAAGAGACCCAGTACTTC
TRBJ1-2 - - TRBV6-5 CASSYSYGRPFGGYTF TGTGCCAGCAGTTACTCGTACGGCAGGCCATTTGGTGGCTACACCTTC
TRBJ2-1 TRBD2 - TRBV6-4 CASSWTSGRVRGEQFF TGTGCCAGCAGTTGGACTAGCGGGAGGGTACGCGGTGAGCAGTTCTTC
TRBJ1-5 TRBD1 - TRBV19 CASHRGSGQPQHF TGTGCCAGTCACAGGGGGTCGGGTCAGCCCCAGCATTTT
TRBJ1-2 - - TRBV12-3/TRBV12-4 CASTPQGHYGYTF TGTGCCAGCACCCCACAGGGCCACTATGGCTACACCTTC
TRBJ1-2 - - TRBV4-1 CASSPGVGGYTF TGCGCCAGCAGCCCAGGGGTGGGGGGCTACACCTTC
TRBJ2-7 - - TRBV5-6 CASSLGGWEQYF TGTGCCAGCAGCTTGGGCGGTTGGGAGCAGTACTTC
TRBJ2-7 TRBD2 few TRBV5-4 CASSLTSGQMILEQYF TGTGCCAGCAGCTTGACTAGCGGGCAAATGATATTGGAGCAGTACTTC
TRBJ2-7 - once TRBV30 CAWSSGWGYEQYF TGTGCCTGGAGTAGCGGGTGGGGCTACGAGCAGTACTTC
TRBJ1-2 - - TRBV19 CASSLTVRANYGYTF TGTGCCAGTAGTTTGACAGTTCGAGCTAACTATGGCTACACCTTC
TRBJ2-3 - - TRBV10-2 CASRDWGGAQGDTQYF TGCGCCAGCCGGGATTGGGGGGGGGCGCAAGGAGATACGCAGTATTTT
TRBJ2-7 - - TRBV11-3 CASSPRERALSYEQYF TGTGCCAGCAGCCCCCGGGAGCGGGCATTATCCTACGAGCAGTACTTC
TRBJ2-3 - - TRBV19 CASSPGMRSDTQYF TGTGCCAGTAGCCCAGGGATGAGATCAGATACGCAGTATTTT
TRBJ2-1 - once TRBV4-2 CASSQVKATGSYEQFF TGTGCCAGCAGCCAAGTAAAGGCCACCGGGTCATATGAGCAGTTCTTC
TRBJ1-1 TRBD1 - TRBV18 CASTVTGANEAFF TGTGCCAGCACGGTGACAGGGGCAAATGAAGCTTTCTTT
TRBJ2-1 - - TRBV19 CASSFLGAGVYNEQFF TGTGCCAGTAGTTTCCTGGGGGCAGGGGTGTACAATGAGCAGTTCTTC
TRBJ1-6 TRBD1 - TRBV19 CASSPGQANSPLHF TGTGCCAGTTCTCCGGGACAGGCGAATTCACCCCTCCACTTT
TRBJ1-1 - many TRBV25-1 CASSVPGSGDNTEAFF TGTGCCAGCAGTGTCCCGGGATCCGGGGATAACACTGAAGCTTTCTTT
TRBJ1-6 - - TRBV18 CASSPLGQVNNSPLHF TGTGCCAGCTCACCACTGGGACAAGTCAATAATTCACCCCTCCACTTT
TRBJ2-1 TRBD2 - TRBV5-1 CASSYSGNRNEQFF TGCGCCAGCAGCTATAGCGGGAATCGCAATGAGCAGTTCTTC
TRBJ1-5 - few TRBV7-9 CASSFIDQPQHF TGTGCCAGCAGCTTTATCGATCAGCCCCAGCATTTT
TRBJ2-1 - few TRBV7-8 CASSHSLDPGRQFF TGTGCCAGCAGCCACAGCTTAGACCCAGGTCGACAGTTCTTC
TRBJ2-7 - - TRBV27 CASTDGGEQYF TGTGCCAGCACCGATGGAGGGGAGCAGTACTTC
TRBJ2-3 - - TRBV9 CASSVEGRTTDTQYF TGTGCCAGCAGCGTGGAGGGACGAACGACAGATACGCAGTATTTT
TRBJ2-2 - once TRBV3-1/TRBV3-2 CASSPRLGNTGELFF TGTGCCAGCAGCCCCCGACTGGGGAACACCGGGGAGCTGTTTTTT
TRBJ1-1 - - TRBV6-5 CASSSRVGRAEAFF TGTGCCAGCAGCTCGAGGGTGGGGAGAGCTGAAGCTTTCTTT